Each of the 14 T cell receptor beta chains below was sequenced from the same sample in a study of spatial heterogeneity in lung cancer. Time point defined: sample taken at primary tumor resection. The input material, whole RNA from tumor, nontumor lung or frozen PBMC, was sequenced unsorted. MiXCR was run by TCRdb on the 5' RACE reads, yielding one entry per CDR3 protein. The sample lists around 89,000 distinct CDR3 sequences, roughly 12% occurring once. Sample: PBMCs, taken at surgery. Receptors were obtained from a male donor with early-stage non-small cell lung cancer.

The J gene is TRBJ1-1, the V gene TRBV20-1; D is unclear. The germline V gene has CDR1 DFQATT and CDR2 SNEGSKA (reference sequence). The CDR3 consists of 15 residues. V lost 0 bases to trimming and J lost 5 bases, with 16 bases between them. The CDR3 coding sequence is TGCAGTGCTAGAGATATAATTGGGTCCAAAACTGAAGCTTTCTTT. Translating gives CSARDIIGSKTEAFF.

This clonotype has ten or more counts. The chain uses TRBV7-2 and TRBJ2-7, with TRBD2 matching 7 bases. This CDR3 is built from 15 residues. J lost 2 bases, V lost 5 bases, and 9 bases had no gene match. Per germline, CDR1 SGHTA and CDR2 FQGNSA. DNA for the CDR3: TGTGCCAGCAGCCTCACTACGACTAGCACCTACGAGCAGTACTTC. This sequence encodes CASSLTTTSTYEQYF.

The chain couples TRBV7-9 to TRBJ2-7; D may be TRBD1 (5 bases). V was cut by 5 bases and J by 2 bases, with 13 bases left in between. This CDR3 region has 14 residues. Germline V gene lookup returns CDR1 SEHNR and CDR2 FQNEAQ (reference sequence). CDR3: CASSRTTVPYEQYF. Written as DNA, the CDR3 is TGTGCCAGCAGCCGTACGACAGTACCCTACGAGCAGTACTTC.

The table lists this clonotype with a few counts. V is TRBV20-1 and J is TRBJ2-4; 7 bases fit TRBD1. V lost 5 bases and J lost 4; bases outside the gene matches: 8. The CDR3 covers 14 residues. Germline lookup yields CDR1 DFQATT and CDR2 SNEGSKA (reference sequence). The CDR3 sequence: CSARELQGKNIQYF. In DNA form, the CDR3 reads TGCAGTGCTCGCGAGTTACAGGGGAAAAACATTCAGTACTTC.

This chain links TRBV5-1 with TRBJ2-1, with a tentative D call TRBD1 (6 bases). V lost 2 bases, J lost 1 base, and 10 bases lay in between. In germline, CDR1 is SGHRS, CDR2 YFSETQ. CDR3 length: 15 amino acids. The CDR3 DNA reads TGCGCCAGCAGCTTTTCACAGGGTTCCTACAATGAGCAGTTCTTC. It encodes CASSFSQGSYNEQFF.

This chain uses TRBV11-2 with TRBJ1-6; D ambiguous. Germline CDR1 SGHAT, CDR2 FQNNGV. V lost 1 base and J 0 bases, leaving 10 bases between the germline ends. This CDR3 spans 17 amino acids. This chain's CDR3 is CASSLVTGSSYNSPLHF. Written as DNA, the CDR3 is TGTGCCAGCAGCTTAGTTACGGGAAGCTCCTATAATTCACCCCTCCACTTT.

This clonotype was recorded a few times. The rearrangement joins TRBV30 to TRBJ1-2; unclear D gene. The CDR3 covers 16 residues. Germline values: CDR1 GTSNPN, CDR2 SVGIG (reference sequence). Deletions cut 0 bases from V and 3 bases from J, with 17 bases between. DNA for the CDR3: TGTGCCTGGAGTGTAAGACCGGGAAGGGCGGACTATGGCTACACCTTC. Protein product: CAWSVRPGRADYGYTF.

The rearrangement uses TRBV7-2 and TRBJ1-6; a weak D match, TRBD1 (6 bases). The CDR3 consists of 18 residues. V gave up 3 bases and J gave up 5 bases, with 20 bases separating them. Germline V gene sequence: CDR1 SGHTA, CDR2 FQGNSA. In nucleotides, the CDR3 is TGTGCCAGCAGCTTTGGGCCGGGGGCAGGGGCGGATAATTCACCCCTCCACTTT. This encodes CASSFGPGAGADNSPLHF.

CDR3 bases: TGTGCCAGCAGCCACCCGTGGCAAGAGACCCAGTACTTC. It codes for CASSHPWQETQYF. V is TRBV7-2 and J is TRBJ2-5, with D uncertain. V lost 5 bases and J lost 2, with 9 bases in between. The CDR3 is 13 amino acids. Germline CDR1 SGHTA, CDR2 FQGNSA.

The sample holds many counts of this clonotype. This chain joins TRBV10-3 and TRBJ2-5, with 7 bases aligning to TRBD1. V lost 0 bases and J lost 5; bases outside the gene matches: 6. Per germline, CDR1 ENHRY and CDR2 SYGVKD. The length of the CDR3 is 15 residues. The CDR3: CAISESYDRAETQYF. The CDR3 region has the DNA TGTGCCATCAGTGAGTCCTACGACAGGGCGGAGACCCAGTACTTC.

The V gene is TRBV25-1, the J gene TRBJ2-1; D might be TRBD1 or TRBD2, each matching 5 bases. Per the germline V gene, CDR1 is MGHDK and CDR2 is SYGVNS. The CDR3 extends over 14 amino acids. Trimming left V 7 bases short and J 5 bases short, with 15 bases between. This CDR3 reads CASTPGAGNNEQFF. Written as DNA, the CDR3 is TGTGCCAGCACCCCCGGGGCAGGCAACAATGAGCAGTTCTTC.

Remarks on this clonotype: One end of the junction does not line up with germline, which may come from a read error. The V and J genes are TRBV4-2 and TRBJ2-4; weak D call: TRBD1 (6 bases). Germline assignment: CDR1 LGHNA and CDR2 YNFKEQ. This CDR3 is built from 15 residues. The CDR3 loop reads CASGQDGQAKNIQYF. The DNA of the CDR3 is TGTGCCAGCGGCCAAGACGGACAGGCCAAAAACATTCAGTACTTC.

This clonotype has just a few counts. This chain links TRBV7-8 with TRBJ2-6, with D maybe TRBD1 (6 bases). CDR3 length: 18 residues. V was cut by 5 bases and J by 4 bases, with 21 bases left in between. Germline CDR1 reads SGHVS; CDR2 reads FQNEAQ. The chain's CDR3 is CASSPRGRLREGANVLTF. CDR3 nucleotide sequence: TGTGCCAGCAGCCCGAGGGGGAGATTAAGGGAAGGGGCCAACGTCCTGACTTTC.

This clonotype was seen only a few times. The V and J genes are TRBV9 and TRBJ2-7; TRBD2 agrees at 9 bases. The CDR3 totals 16 residues. Germline assignment: CDR1 SGDLS and CDR2 YYNGEE. V lost 3 bases, J lost 6 bases, and 13 bases stayed unmatched. This CDR3 is CASSGSLAGARSEQYF. Written as DNA, the CDR3 is TGTGCCAGCAGCGGGTCTTTAGCGGGAGCTCGGAGCGAGCAGTACTTC.